Following are 15 T cell receptor beta chains from one sample sequenced in a study of blood T cell repertoires in COVID-19 (dated by TCRdb to the early 2020s). The library was obtained by the immunoSEQ multiplex PCR assay. TCRdb provides this immuneACCESS table in a form limited to in-frame rearrangements. Some clones are lacking; in checked studies, under half of them reflect an unresolved V gene, and why the rest are absent is not known. Here the sample has about 160,000 clones; more than 70% occur a single time. Approximately 18% of the sample comes from the top ten. The specimen sequenced was PBMCs or T cells enriched from blood (not recorded which). The receptors were gathered from a man aged 55 to 69 who had recovered from COVID-19.

The V call is TRBV7-9, the J call TRBJ2-3; tentative D call: TRBD1 (6 bases). Germline V CDR1 and CDR2: SEHNR, FQNEAQ (reference sequence). V lost 4 bases and J 4 bases, leaving 9 bases between the germline ends. The CDR3 spans 13 residues. The CDR3 here is CASSSGVSDTQYF. The CDR3 nucleotides read TGTGCCAGCAGCTCAGGGGTCTCAGATACGCAGTATTTT.

This clone was found many times. Here the CDR3 DNA reads TGTGCCAGCAGCCCGGACAGGGCGGGAAACATTCAGTACTTC. Its protein product is CASSPDRAGNIQYF. This sequence joins TRBV11-1 and TRBJ2-4; 8 nucleotides agree with TRBD1. The germline V gene encodes CDR1 SGHAT and CDR2 FQDESV (reference sequence). Trimming cost V 5 bases and J 6 bases; bases outside gene matches: 6. CDR3 length equals 14 residues.

This chain joins TRBV28 and TRBJ2-7; D might be TRBD2 (5 bases). The germline V gene has CDR1 MDHEN and CDR2 SYDVKM. The CDR3 length is 15 residues. With 4 bases removed from V and 0 bases from J, the gap between germline ends came to 13 bases. In DNA, the CDR3 is TGTGCCAGCAGTTCGGTCCTGGGGAGCTCCTACGAGCAGTACTTC. Protein product: CASSSVLGSSYEQYF.

This chain connects TRBV19 to TRBJ2-2; D is perhaps TRBD2 (5 bases). The CDR3 spans 15 residues. The germline gives CDR1 LNHDA, CDR2 SQIVND (reference sequence). V shed 2 bases and J shed 4 bases, with 11 bases lying between them. The CDR3 is CASSILRVSTGELFF. The CDR3 DNA reads as TGTGCCAGTAGTATATTGAGGGTGAGCACCGGGGAGCTGTTTTTT.

This clone has just a few counts. The CDR3 region is CASGLGGQGNQPQHF. The CDR3, as DNA: TGTGCTAGTGGTTTGGGAGGACAGGGGAATCAGCCCCAGCATTTT. The V gene is TRBV12-5, the J gene TRBJ1-5, with 9 bases identical to TRBD1. CDR3 size: 15 residues. From germline, CDR1 is LGHNT and CDR2 FRNRAP. J gave up 4 bases and V 1 base, and 2 bases lay outside the gene matches.

The chain uses TRBV10-3 and TRBJ1-1; D remains ambiguous. The CDR3 totals 17 residues. Germline V gene lookup returns CDR1 ENHRY and CDR2 SYGVKD. The V end was cut by 4 bases, the J end by 4 bases, with 22 bases between. The CDR3 loop reads CAISGNRGQPSATEAFF. The CDR3 DNA follows: TGTGCCATCAGTGGAAATAGAGGTCAGCCCTCAGCCACTGAAGCTTTCTTT.

The chain links TRBV4-2 to TRBJ2-7; no clear D. The CDR3 extends over 15 amino acids. The germline CDR1 and CDR2 sequences are LGHNA and YNFKEQ. Trimming removed 4 bases at V and 0 bases at J, with 13 bases between. The CDR3 spells CASSRSVAVSYEQYF. CDR3 DNA sequence: TGTGCCAGCAGCCGGTCTGTAGCAGTCTCCTACGAGCAGTACTTC.

The chain employs TRBV29-1 and TRBJ2-2, with D perhaps matching TRBD1 (6 bases). Trimming stripped 7 bases from V and 6 bases from J, with 9 bases between. The germline V gene encodes CDR1 SQVTM and CDR2 ANQGSEA. The CDR3 spans 11 residues. The CDR3 DNA reads TGCAGCGGAACAGGGTCCGGGGAGCTGTTTTTT. This translates into CSGTGSGELFF.

This clone was recorded once. The rearrangement links TRBV28 to TRBJ2-1; possible D gene TRBD1, 6 bases. Germline V gives CDR1 MDHEN, CDR2 SYDVKM. Deletions cut 6 bases from V and 3 bases from J, with 21 bases between. This CDR3 contains 17 residues. DNA for the CDR3: TGTGCCAGCAGCCCTTCAGGGGCCTACGGGCGCTACAATGAGCAGTTCTTC. Its protein product is CASSPSGAYGRYNEQFF.

Sample share makes this clone large. The chain uses TRBV28 and TRBJ1-5, with 7 bases aligning to TRBD1. Per the germline V gene, CDR1 is MDHEN and CDR2 is SYDVKM. This CDR3 has 14 residues. V lost 7 bases and J lost 4; bases outside the gene matches: 7. CDR3 DNA: TGTGCCAGCACGGGAGGGACAGTGAATCAGCCCCAGCATTTT. Translating it yields CASTGGTVNQPQHF.

The genes are TRBV5-4 and TRBJ2-3; 11 bases fit TRBD2. With V trimmed by 1 base and J by 14 bases, 15 bases remained unmatched. CDR3 size: 16 residues. The germline V gene has CDR1 SGHNT and CDR2 YYREEE (reference sequence). This chain's CDR3 is CASSLITSGSIPRGYF. The CDR3 region has the DNA TGTGCCAGCAGCTTGATAACTAGCGGGAGTATCCCCAGGGGGTATTTT. Combining the CDR3 with reference TRBV5-4 and TRBJ2-3 gives the whole variable domain ETGVTQSPTHLIKTRGQQVTLRCSSQSGHNTVSWYQQALGQGPQFIFQYYREEENGRGNFPPRFSGLQFPNYSSELNVNALELDDSALYLCASSLITSGSIPRGYFGPGTRLTVL.

The CDR3, as DNA: TGTGCCAGTAGTATGGACTCTAGTGGTTTCTACGAGCAGTACTTC. This translates into CASSMDSSGFYEQYF. The rearrangement links TRBV19 to TRBJ2-7; the D gene is possibly TRBD2 (5 bases). The CDR3 has 15 residues. V was shortened by 3 bases and J by 3 bases, with 15 bases between the two germline ends. Per the germline V gene, CDR1 is LNHDA and CDR2 is SQIVND (reference sequence).

The chain uses TRBV9 and TRBJ2-3, with 7 bases lining up with TRBD2. Looked up from germline, CDR1 is SGDLS and CDR2 is YYNGEE. The CDR3 has 16 amino acids. Trimming took 7 bases from V and 3 from J; bases not matched to a gene: 14. The CDR3 sequence is CASQRGAGIPTDTQYF. The DNA of the CDR3 is TGTGCCAGCCAGCGGGGCGCCGGAATTCCGACAGATACGCAGTATTTT.

Only one count was recorded for this clone. The J gene is TRBJ1-2, the V gene TRBV24-1; 10 positions match TRBD1. Losses at the gene ends were 6 bases for V and 7 bases for J; bases not matched to a gene: 4. Per germline, CDR1 KGHDR and CDR2 SFDVKD. The CDR3 runs to 13 residues. The CDR3 nucleotides read TGTGCCACCAGTCTGACAGGGGGCTTTGGCTACACCTTC. Its translation is CATSLTGGFGYTF.

This chain connects TRBV7-3 to TRBJ2-5, with TRBD2 matching over 14 bases. Per germline, CDR1 SGHTA and CDR2 FQGTGA. After removal of 4 bases from V and 3 bases from J, the junction contained 1 base not matched to a gene. CDR3 length equals 15 residues. In DNA form, the CDR3 reads TGTGCCAGCAGCTGGGGACTAGCGGGAGAAGAGACCCAGTACTTC. Protein product: CASSWGLAGEETQYF.